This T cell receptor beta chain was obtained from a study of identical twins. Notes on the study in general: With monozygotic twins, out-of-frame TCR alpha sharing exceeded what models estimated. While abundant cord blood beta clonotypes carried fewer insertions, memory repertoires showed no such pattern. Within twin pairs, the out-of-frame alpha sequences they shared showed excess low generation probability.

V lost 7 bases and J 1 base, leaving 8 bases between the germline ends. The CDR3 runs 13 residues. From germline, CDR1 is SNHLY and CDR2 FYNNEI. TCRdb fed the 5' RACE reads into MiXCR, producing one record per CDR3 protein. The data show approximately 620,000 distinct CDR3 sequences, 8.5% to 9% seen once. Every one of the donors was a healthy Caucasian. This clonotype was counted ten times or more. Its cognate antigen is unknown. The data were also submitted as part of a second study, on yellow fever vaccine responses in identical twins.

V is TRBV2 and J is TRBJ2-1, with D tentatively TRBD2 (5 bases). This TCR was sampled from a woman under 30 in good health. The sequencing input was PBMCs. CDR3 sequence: CASNSGSYNEQFF. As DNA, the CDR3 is TGTGCCAGCAATTCGGGATCCTACAATGAGCAGTTCTTC.